The 25 T cell receptor beta chains below were found in one sample sequenced in a study of OX40 agonist ivuxolimab in advanced cancers. Sequenced by immunoSEQ multiplex PCR; TCRdb stores in-frame clones only, minus some. The table includes 40,000 to 50,000 clones, 70% to 90% detected once. The source was CD4+ or CD8+ T cells sorted from blood, collected in a trial of the OX40 agonist ivuxolimab. The receptors come from an adult with an advanced solid tumor such as melanoma, head and neck, liver or kidney cancer.

The V gene is TRBV2, the J gene TRBJ1-1, with D maybe TRBD1 (6 bases). CDR3 length: 12 residues. Germline values: CDR1 SNHLY, CDR2 FYNNEI. The V and J ends lost 8 bases and 9 bases respectively, with 16 bases between them. CDR3 DNA sequence: TGTGCCAGCGAGCCGGACAGTTTGAAAGCTTTCTTT. Protein: CASEPDSLKAFF.

This chain uses TRBV5-6 with TRBJ1-3; weak D call: TRBD1 (6 bases). The germline gives CDR1 SGHDT, CDR2 YYEEEE. The CDR3 covers 17 residues. The V and J ends lost 1 base and 3 bases respectively, with 17 bases between them. The chain's CDR3 is CASSLQGTTDLGNTIYF. The CDR3 DNA is TGTGCCAGCAGCTTGCAGGGGACAACAGATCTTGGAAACACCATATATTTT.

This sequence joins TRBV5-4 and TRBJ1-4; D is undetermined. V gave up 2 bases and J gave up 4 bases, with 9 bases separating them. The length of the CDR3 is 14 residues. From germline, CDR1 is SGHNT and CDR2 YYREEE (reference sequence). The CDR3 region has the DNA TGTGCCAGCAGCTTAAAGGACGGTAATGAAAAACTGTTTTTT. It encodes CASSLKDGNEKLFF. The variable domain in full, with the rest retrieved from reference TRBV5-4 and TRBJ1-4, is ETGVTQSPTHLIKTRGQQVTLRCSSQSGHNTVSWYQQALGQGPQFIFQYYREEENGRGNFPPRFSGLQFPNYSSELNVNALELDDSALYLCASSLKDGNEKLFFGSGTQLSVL.

This sequence joins TRBV4-3 and TRBJ2-5, with no clear D. The CDR3 has 14 residues. Germline values: CDR1 LGHNA, CDR2 YSLEER. V was pared by 0 bases and J by 5 bases, with 10 bases between. In DNA form, the CDR3 reads TGCGCCAGCAGCCAAGATACCGCCGGGGAGACCCAGTACTTC. Its translation: CASSQDTAGETQYF.

This clone appeared once. This chain links TRBV5-8 with TRBJ2-1, with 7 bases that match TRBD2. The J segment lost 0 bases and the V segment lost 4 bases, leaving 4 bases of the junction unmatched. The germline V gene encodes CDR1 SGHTS and CDR2 YDEGEE. The CDR3 spans 15 residues. DNA for the CDR3: TGTGCCAGCAGCCTCGGGGGGAGCTCCTACAATGAGCAGTTCTTC. Its protein product is CASSLGGSSYNEQFF.

V usage is TRBV6-1 and J usage is TRBJ1-5; D is perhaps TRBD1 (5 bases). Per germline, CDR1 MNHNS and CDR2 SASEGT. The germline V and J ends were trimmed by 6 bases and 0 bases, with 12 bases remaining between them. This CDR3 spans 15 amino acids. CDR3 coding DNA: TGTGCCAGCAGGACAGACCCTAATAGCAATCAGCCCCAGCATTTT. The encoded protein is CASRTDPNSNQPQHF.

The chain is built from TRBV14 and TRBJ2-5; D possibly corresponds to TRBD2 (6 bases). The germline V and J ends were trimmed by 3 bases and 5 bases, with 16 bases remaining between them. Germline-derived CDR1 and CDR2 are SGHDN and FVKESK. This CDR3 is 15 amino acids long. DNA of the CDR3: TGTGCCAGCAGCCACATGGCGGGGTCCTGGGAGACCCAGTACTTC. This encodes CASSHMAGSWETQYF.

The chain recombines TRBV25-1 with TRBJ2-2, with D uncertain. The CDR3 loop spans 16 amino acids. Germline CDR1 MGHDK, CDR2 SYGVNS. The V end was cut by 2 bases, the J end by 0 bases, with 10 bases between. CDR3 bases: TGTGCCAGCAGTGAAACGAGGTCCACGAACACCGGGGAGCTGTTTTTT. Translated: CASSETRSTNTGELFF.

This clone was counted once. DNA of the CDR3: TGTGCCTGGAGGACCAGGGTGGCCCGTTCGAACACTGAAGCTTTCTTT. Protein: CAWRTRVARSNTEAFF. J is TRBJ1-1 and V is TRBV30, with a tentative D call TRBD1 (5 bases). With 3 bases removed from V and 1 base from J, the gap between germline ends came to 18 bases. Germline CDR1 and CDR2: GTSNPN and SVGIG (reference sequence). The CDR3 totals 16 residues.

The chain carries TRBV25-1 and TRBJ2-7, with D perhaps matching TRBD2 (7 bases). The ends were cut back, 5 bases at V and 3 bases at J, with 11 bases in the middle. Germline V gene data show CDR1 as MGHDK and CDR2 as SYGVNS. The CDR3 has 13 residues. In DNA, the CDR3 is TGTGCCAGCAGTCGGGGGGCCCGCTACGAGCAGTACTTC. Translation: CASSRGARYEQYF.

The rearrangement uses TRBV2 and TRBJ2-5; possible D gene TRBD1, 6 bases. This CDR3 has 13 amino acids. The V end lost 7 bases, the J end lost 5 bases, and 14 bases lay between the germline ends. Germline CDR1 SNHLY, CDR2 FYNNEI. Written as DNA, the CDR3 is TGTGCCAGCACCCAGGGGAATTGGGAGACCCAGTACTTC. As protein: CASTQGNWETQYF. The full variable domain, its missing parts supplied by reference TRBV2 and TRBJ2-5, is EPEVTQTPSHQVTQMGQEVILRCVPISNHLYFYWYRQILGQKVEFLVSFYNNEISEKSEIFDDQFSVERPDGSNFTLKIRSTKLEDSAMYFCASTQGNWETQYFGPGTRLLVL.

The V gene is TRBV10-3, the J gene TRBJ2-3; D remains ambiguous. Trimming pared 3 bases from V and 2 bases from J, leaving 9 bases between. Germline V gene data show CDR1 as ENHRY and CDR2 as SYGVKD. The CDR3 totals 14 residues. Written as DNA, the CDR3 is TGTGCCATCAGTGAAGAAGGAACCACAGATACGCAGTATTTT. Protein: CAISEEGTTDTQYF.

The rearrangement joins TRBV10-3 to TRBJ2-1, with TRBD1 as a possible D gene (6 bases). Germline CDR1 reads ENHRY; CDR2 reads SYGVKD. The CDR3 loop spans 16 amino acids. V shed 6 bases and J shed 0 bases, with 15 bases lying between them. Here the CDR3 DNA reads TGTGCCATCAGGGACTGGGACACGAGCTCCTACAATGAGCAGTTCTTC. Its protein is CAIRDWDTSSYNEQFF.

V usage is TRBV18 and J usage is TRBJ1-2; weak D call: TRBD1 (5 bases). Trimming shortened V by 6 bases and J by 4 bases, and 12 bases separated the two germline ends. The CDR3 covers 13 residues. The germline V gene encodes CDR1 KGHSH and CDR2 LQKENI. The CDR3 sequence: CASSPPGGYGYTF. DNA for the CDR3: TGTGCCAGCTCTCCCCCGGGGGGCTATGGCTACACCTTC.

This clone was counted a single time. The junction differs from germline at one of its ends, possibly a read error. The gene calls are TRBV5-6 and TRBJ2-2, with D maybe TRBD2 (5 bases). CDR3 length equals 13 residues. Germline CDR1 SGHDT, CDR2 YYEEEE. CDR3 bases: TGTGCCAGCAGTTTCACAGCGGCCGGAGAGCTGTTTTTT. Amino acid sequence: CASSFTAAGELFF.

The V and J genes are TRBV4-3 and TRBJ2-5, with D uncertain. The V and J ends lost 1 base and 4 bases respectively, with 16 bases between them. Germline V gene data show CDR1 as LGHNA and CDR2 as YSLEER. This CDR3 contains 16 residues. The CDR3 DNA is TGCGCCAGCAGCCAAGGGACCGCAGATCGGTTAGAGACCCAGTACTTC. Residues: CASSQGTADRLETQYF.

The chain links TRBV19 to TRBJ1-1; 7 positions match TRBD1. CDR1 is LNHDA and CDR2 is SQIVND in the germline V gene (reference sequence). V gave up 5 bases and J gave up 0 bases; unmatched junction bases: 9. This CDR3 comprises 16 residues. CDR3 loop: CASSPPTGRMNTEAFF. Written as DNA, the CDR3 is TGTGCCAGTAGTCCCCCGACAGGGCGCATGAACACTGAAGCTTTCTTT.

The chain employs TRBV9 and TRBJ2-1, with TRBD1 matching over 9 bases. After removal of 4 bases from V and 3 bases from J, the junction contained 8 bases not matched to a gene. This CDR3 spans 16 amino acids. Germline V gives CDR1 SGDLS, CDR2 YYNGEE. The CDR3 spells CASSSPGTGNYNEQFF. In nucleotides, the CDR3 is TGTGCCAGCAGCTCCCCCGGGACAGGGAACTACAATGAGCAGTTCTTC.

DNA of the CDR3: TGTGCTACCATTCCGGGAGGGACAGGTTCCTACGAGCAGTACTTC. It yields the protein CATIPGGTGSYEQYF. V is TRBV7-8 and J is TRBJ2-7; either TRBD1 or TRBD2 may supply D (8 bases each). The CDR3 has 15 residues. The germline gives CDR1 SGHVS, CDR2 FQNEAQ.

The gene calls are TRBV7-2 and TRBJ2-3, with TRBD1 identical over 10 bases. The CDR3 totals 16 residues. The germline V gene has CDR1 SGHTA and CDR2 FQGNSA. The V segment lost 1 base and the J segment 6 bases; nucleotides outside the gene matches: 7. As DNA, the CDR3 is TGTGCCAGCAGCTTAGTGGGGACAGGGGTCCCCGATACGCAGTATTTT. Amino acid sequence: CASSLVGTGVPDTQYF.

The gene calls are TRBV30 and TRBJ1-2; D is perhaps TRBD1 (5 bases). Between the trimmed V and J ends, which lost 3 bases and 2 bases, there was a span of 10 bases. The CDR3 has 13 amino acids. CDR1 and CDR2 from the germline V gene are GTSNPN and SVGIG (reference sequence). The CDR3 DNA is TGTGCCTGGAGGGGTCCAGGGAACTATGGCTACACCTTC. Translating gives CAWRGPGNYGYTF.

The chain joins TRBV18 to TRBJ2-2; 9 bases agree with TRBD1. Unmatched junction bases numbered 6, after V lost 6 bases and J lost 7 bases. Germline V CDR1 and CDR2: KGHSH, LQKENI. The CDR3 runs to 14 residues. The CDR3 protein is CASSEGQGNGELFF. The CDR3, as DNA: TGTGCCAGCTCCGAGGGACAGGGCAACGGGGAGCTGTTTTTT.

The rearrangement joins TRBV5-1 to TRBJ2-1; 9 nucleotides agree with TRBD2. Trimming cost V 4 bases and J 2 bases; bases outside gene matches: 7. The CDR3 has 16 amino acids. The germline V gene encodes CDR1 SGHRS and CDR2 YFSETQ. CDR3: CASSPRSSGTYNEQFF. The CDR3 region has the DNA TGCGCCAGCAGCCCAAGGTCTAGCGGGACCTACAATGAGCAGTTCTTC. Complete variable domain (other parts from reference TRBV5-1 and TRBJ2-1): KAGVTQTPRYLIKTRGQQVTLSCSPISGHRSVSWYQQTPGQGLQFLFEYFSETQRNKGNFPGRFSGRQFSNSRSEMNVSTLELGDSALYLCASSPRSSGTYNEQFFGPGTRLTVL.

The chain employs TRBV5-6 and TRBJ2-3; 9 nucleotides line up with TRBD2. V was pared by 0 bases and J by 1 base, with 0 bases of the junction left unmatched. CDR1 and CDR2 from the germline V gene are SGHDT and YYEEEE. The CDR3 runs 15 residues. The CDR3 here is CASSLVAGGTDTQYF. Here the CDR3 DNA reads TGTGCCAGCAGCTTGGTAGCGGGGGGCACAGATACGCAGTATTTT.

Relative to its sample, this clone is medium-sized. This sequence joins TRBV19 and TRBJ1-1, with 8 positions matching TRBD1. CDR1 and CDR2 (germline): LNHDA, SQIVND (reference sequence). Germline trimming cut 4 bases from V and 5 bases from J; bases unmatched to any gene: 9. This CDR3 contains 15 residues. CDR3 nucleotides: TGTGCCAGTAGTACCGGACAGGGATGGGGAACTGAAGCTTTCTTT. Translating it yields CASSTGQGWGTEAFF.